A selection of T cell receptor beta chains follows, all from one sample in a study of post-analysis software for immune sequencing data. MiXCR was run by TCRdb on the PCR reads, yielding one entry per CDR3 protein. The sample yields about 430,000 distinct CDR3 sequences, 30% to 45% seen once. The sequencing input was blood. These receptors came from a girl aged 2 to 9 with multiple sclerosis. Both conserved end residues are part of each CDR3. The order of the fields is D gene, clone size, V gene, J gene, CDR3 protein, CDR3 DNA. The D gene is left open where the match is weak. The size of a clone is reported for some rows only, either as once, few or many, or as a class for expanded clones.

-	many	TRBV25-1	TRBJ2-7	CASSETGYEQYF	TGTGCCAGCAGTGAAACGGGCTACGAGCAGTACTTC
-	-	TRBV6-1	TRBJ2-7	CASSELGYPMTYEQYF	TGTGCCAGCAGTGAATTGGGCTACCCAATGACCTACGAGCAGTACTTC
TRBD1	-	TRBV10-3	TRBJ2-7	CAISDFNGQGHHEQYF	TGTGCCATCAGTGATTTTAATGGACAGGGTCACCACGAGCAGTACTTC
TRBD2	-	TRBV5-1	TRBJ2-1	CASRLSPSGYNEQFF	TGCGCCAGCAGATTGTCGCCTAGCGGATACAATGAGCAGTTCTTC
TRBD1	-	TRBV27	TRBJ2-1	CASGTGTGVNNEQFF	TGTGCCAGCGGTACCGGGACAGGGGTAAATAATGAGCAGTTCTTC
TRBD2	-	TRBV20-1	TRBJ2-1	CSAPTDSGTSGRAFTYNEQFF	TGCAGTGCTCCCACCGACTCCGGGACTAGCGGGAGGGCCTTTACCTACAATGAGCAGTTCTTC
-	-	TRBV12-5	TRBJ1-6	CASVGFNSPLHF	TGTGCTAGTGTCGGGTTCAATTCACCCCTCCACTTT
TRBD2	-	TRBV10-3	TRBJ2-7	CAIILAGGGGYEQYF	TGTGCCATCATACTAGCGGGAGGCGGTGGATACGAGCAGTACTTC
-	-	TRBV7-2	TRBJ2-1	CASSSTPDSYNEQFF	TGTGCCAGCAGTTCCACCCCCGACTCCTACAATGAGCAGTTCTTC
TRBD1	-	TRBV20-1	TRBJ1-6	CSATRGQGAGSPLHF	TGCAGTGCTACTCGGGGACAGGGGGCAGGTTCACCCCTCCACTTT
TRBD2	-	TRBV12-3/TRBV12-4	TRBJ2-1	CASSLAGRGPYNEQFF	TGTGCCAGCAGTTTAGCCGGGAGGGGCCCCTACAATGAGCAGTTCTTC
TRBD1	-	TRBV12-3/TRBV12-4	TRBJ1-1	CASSPRTGYMNTEAFF	TGTGCCAGCAGTCCAAGGACAGGGTACATGAACACTGAAGCTTTCTTT
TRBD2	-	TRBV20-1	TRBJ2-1	CSAVRGVAGGPNEQFF	TGCAGTGCGGTCCGGGGAGTGGCGGGGGGCCCGAATGAGCAGTTCTTC
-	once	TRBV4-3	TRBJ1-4	CASSQVGGGRLENEKLFF	TGCGCCAGCAGCCAAGTTGGGGGGGGACGACTGGAAAATGAAAAACTGTTTTTT
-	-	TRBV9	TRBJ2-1	CASSVVGRAGDEQFF	TGTGCCAGCAGCGTAGTCGGCAGGGCGGGCGATGAGCAGTTCTTC
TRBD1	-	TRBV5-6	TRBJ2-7	CASSVATGGDYEQYF	TGTGCCAGCAGCGTCGCGACAGGGGGAGACTACGAGCAGTACTTC
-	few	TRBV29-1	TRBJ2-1	CSGGQLVLNEQFF	TGCAGCGGTGGACAGTTGGTATTGAATGAGCAGTTCTTC
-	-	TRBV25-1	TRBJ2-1	CASSEKYRLTYNEQFF	TGTGCCAGCAGTGAAAAATACCGGCTGACATACAATGAGCAGTTCTTC
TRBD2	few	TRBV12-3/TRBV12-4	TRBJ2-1	CANSFDSGTYNEQFF	TGTGCCAACAGTTTTGATAGCGGGACTTACAATGAGCAGTTCTTC
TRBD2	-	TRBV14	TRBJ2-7	CASSQAGLSSYEQYF	TGTGCCAGCAGCCAAGCGGGACTATCGTCCTACGAGCAGTACTTC
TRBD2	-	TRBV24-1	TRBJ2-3	CATSVSSGVQTDTQYF	TGTGCCACCAGTGTTTCTAGCGGGGTACAGACAGATACGCAGTATTTT
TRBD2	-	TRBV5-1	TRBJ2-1	CASSLVVGGAHNEQFF	TGCGCCAGCAGCTTGGTAGTCGGGGGGGCCCACAATGAGCAGTTCTTC
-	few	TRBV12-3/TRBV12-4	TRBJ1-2	CASSLAAGKPNYGYTF	TGTGCCAGCAGTTTAGCAGCAGGGAAGCCTAACTATGGCTACACCTTC
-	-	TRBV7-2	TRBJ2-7	CASSPLSEQYF	TGTGCCAGCAGCCCCTTGAGCGAGCAGTACTTC
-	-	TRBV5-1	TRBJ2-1	CASSFSVWPPRNGQFF	TGCGCCAGCAGCTTTAGCGTGTGGCCCCCCCGGAATGGGCAGTTCTTC
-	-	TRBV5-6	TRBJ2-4	CASSLQLAKNIQYF	TGTGCCAGCAGCCTCCAGCTAGCCAAAAACATTCAGTACTTC
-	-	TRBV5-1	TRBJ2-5	CASSLNWAAQETQYF	TGCGCCAGCAGCCTCAATTGGGCAGCCCAAGAGACCCAGTACTTC
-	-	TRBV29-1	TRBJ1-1	CSVAGGGTEAFF	TGCAGCGTTGCGGGGGGCGGAACGGAAGCTTTCTTT
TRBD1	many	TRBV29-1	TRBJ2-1	CSVLGQVHEQFF	TGCAGCGTTTTGGGACAGGTACATGAGCAGTTCTTC
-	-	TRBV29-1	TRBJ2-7	CSVAGRQLYEQYF	TGCAGCGTTGCGGGACGGCAGCTCTACGAGCAGTACTTC
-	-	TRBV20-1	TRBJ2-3	CSARWAPSTYTQYF	TGCAGTGCTAGGTGGGCTCCCTCCACGTATACGCAGTATTTT
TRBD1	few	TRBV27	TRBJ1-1	CASSLNPDRADQNTEAFF	TGTGCCAGCAGTTTAAACCCGGACAGGGCGGACCAGAACACTGAAGCTTTCTTT
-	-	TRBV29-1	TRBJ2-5	CSVRVGETQYF	TGCAGCGTCAGGGTTGGAGAGACCCAGTACTTC
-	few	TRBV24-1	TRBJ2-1	CATSDRDLASYNEQFF	TGTGCCACCAGTGATCGGGACCTAGCCTCCTACAATGAGCAGTTCTTC
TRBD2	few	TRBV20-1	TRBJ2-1	CSASMGLGLNEQFF	TGCAGTGCTAGTATGGGACTAGGGCTCAATGAGCAGTTCTTC
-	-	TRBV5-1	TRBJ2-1	CASSAGVEQFF	TGCGCCAGCAGCGCTGGCGTTGAGCAGTTCTTC
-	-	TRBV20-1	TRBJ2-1	CSASRGSLHEQFF	TGCAGTGCTAGCAGAGGTAGCCTCCATGAGCAGTTCTTC
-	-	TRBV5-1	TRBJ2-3	CASSLGDRDSTDTQYF	TGCGCCAGCAGCTTGGGGGACCGGGACAGCACAGATACGCAGTATTTT
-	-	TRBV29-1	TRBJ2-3	CSVTSGSTDTQYF	TGCAGCGTAACAAGCGGAAGCACAGATACGCAGTATTTT
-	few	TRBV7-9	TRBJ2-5	CASSFTGLGEQYF	TGTGCCAGCAGCTTTACAGGGCTAGGAGAGCAGTACTTC
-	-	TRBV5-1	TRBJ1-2	CASSLAAAKGYGYTF	TGCGCCAGCAGCTTGGCAGCGGCGAAAGGGTATGGCTACACCTTC
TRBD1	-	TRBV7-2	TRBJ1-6	CASSLAQGADSPLHF	TGTGCCAGCAGCTTAGCGCAGGGGGCTGATTCACCCCTCCACTTT
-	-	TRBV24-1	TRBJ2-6	CATSDNYYSGANVLTF	TGTGCCACCAGTGACAATTATTACTCTGGGGCCAACGTCCTGACTTTC
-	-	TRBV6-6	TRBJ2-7	CASSYMGLENYEQYF	TGTGCCAGCAGTTACATGGGCCTGGAGAACTACGAGCAGTACTTC
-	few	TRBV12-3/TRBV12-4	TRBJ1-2	CASSSRGGSDGYTF	TGTGCCAGCAGTTCACGTGGGGGGTCGGATGGCTACACCTTC
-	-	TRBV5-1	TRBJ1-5	CASSPDSNGISNQPQHF	TGCGCCAGCAGCCCCGACAGTAATGGGATAAGCAATCAACCCCAGCATTTT
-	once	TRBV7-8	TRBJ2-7	CASISGGVDYEQYF	TGTGCCAGCATCAGTGGGGGAGTAGATTACGAGCAGTACTTC
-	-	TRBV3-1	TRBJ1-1	CASSYGTLLVEAFF	TGTGCCAGCAGCTACGGGACCCTTCTTGTTGAAGCTTTCTTT
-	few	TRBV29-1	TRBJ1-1	CSVEADIRTEAFF	TGCAGCGTTGAAGCGGACATCAGGACTGAAGCTTTCTTT
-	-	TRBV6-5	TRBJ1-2	CTSEGGTVYGYTF	TGTACCAGCGAGGGGGGCACTGTATATGGCTACACCTTC
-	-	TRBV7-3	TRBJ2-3	CASSNGRTSTDTQYF	TGTGCCAGCAGTAACGGACGGACTAGCACAGATACGCAGTATTTT
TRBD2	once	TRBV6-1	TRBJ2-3	CASSELAGVWKNTDTQYF	TGTGCCAGCAGTGAGTTAGCGGGAGTGTGGAAGAACACAGATACGCAGTATTTT
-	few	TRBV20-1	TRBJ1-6	CSARGKLWGALHF	TGCAGTGCTAGAGGGAAGTTATGGGGAGCCCTCCACTTT
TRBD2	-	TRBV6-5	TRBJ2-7	CASSLAGGNAKTYEQYF	TGTGCCAGCAGTTTAGCGGGAGGGAATGCGAAAACCTACGAGCAGTACTTC
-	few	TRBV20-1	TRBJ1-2	CSAILNYGYTF	TGCAGTGCTATACTAAACTATGGCTACACCTTC